The 24 T cell receptor beta chains below all came from one sample that was sequenced in a study of identifying expanded T cells in peripheral blood. Generated by immunoSEQ multiplex PCR, the TCRdb table keeps only in-frame clones and is missing some. The top ten hold about 20% of the sample, which has 81,000 or so clones, about 83% seen once. The sample comprised blood. These receptors came from a person aged 18 to 70 in good health.

The chain couples TRBV7-7 to TRBJ2-5; 7 positions agree with TRBD1. Per the germline V gene, CDR1 is SSHAT and CDR2 is FNYEAQ (reference sequence). This CDR3 spans 13 amino acids. This CDR3 reads CASSRDSQETQYF. DNA for the CDR3: TGTGCTAGTTCACGGGACAGCCAAGAGACCCAGTACTTC.

This chain connects TRBV7-2 to TRBJ1-5; D ambiguous. CDR1 SGHTA and CDR2 FQGNSA come from the germline V gene. The ends were cut back, 3 bases at V and 0 bases at J, with 6 bases in the middle. The CDR3 has 14 residues. The CDR3 nucleotides are TGTGCCAGCAGCTTTCGACATAGCAATCAGCCCCAGCATTTT. As protein: CASSFRHSNQPQHF.

The V and J genes are TRBV18 and TRBJ2-3, with 9 bases fitting TRBD1. V lost 6 bases and J lost 5; bases outside the gene matches: 6. CDR1 and CDR2 (germline): KGHSH, LQKENI. The CDR3 is 14 residues long. The CDR3: CASSTQGAKDTQYF. The CDR3 region has the DNA TGTGCCAGCTCGACACAGGGGGCAAAAGATACGCAGTATTTT.

This rearrangement joins TRBV28 to TRBJ1-1, with D tentatively TRBD1 (6 bases). The CDR3 has 13 residues. Germline assignment: CDR1 MDHEN and CDR2 SYDVKM. The germline V and J ends were trimmed by 2 bases and 8 bases, with 12 bases remaining between them. The CDR3 loop reads CASSLRGAGEAFF. CDR3 nucleotides: TGTGCCAGCAGTTTACGGGGGGCAGGGGAAGCTTTCTTT.

The rearrangement links TRBV18 to TRBJ1-5; maybe TRBD1 (6 bases). The V gene's germline CDR1 is KGHSH and CDR2 LQKENI. Trimming removed 2 bases at V and 6 bases at J, with 14 bases between. CDR3 length equals 15 residues. CDR3 nucleotides: TGTGCCAGCTCACCATACAGGGATATCTCTCAGCCCCAGCATTTT. Translated: CASSPYRDISQPQHF.

The chain has TRBV10-3 and TRBJ1-1; D remains unclear. This CDR3 comprises 10 residues. CDR1 is ENHRY and CDR2 is SYGVKD in the germline V gene. V was cut by 10 bases and J by 8 bases, with 11 bases left in between. The CDR3 DNA reads TGTGCCACCGAGCACGGGGAAGCTTTCTTT. Protein product: CATEHGEAFF.

A word on this clone: The sample has other DNA sequences that encode this CDR3 too. The chain employs TRBV10-3 and TRBJ1-1; tentative D call: TRBD1 (5 bases). The ends were cut back, 2 bases at V and 1 base at J, with 5 bases in the middle. Germline V lookup: CDR1 ENHRY, CDR2 SYGVKD. The CDR3 totals 13 residues. CDR3 loop: CAISEGTNTEAFF. CDR3 coding DNA: TGTGCCATCAGTGAGGGGACGAACACTGAAGCTTTCTTT.

The rearrangement joins TRBV5-1 to TRBJ2-7; 13 nucleotides align to TRBD2. The CDR3 loop spans 19 amino acids. Germline V gene data show CDR1 as SGHRS and CDR2 as YFSETQ. V shed 3 bases, J shed 0 bases, and the junction held 12 bases outside the gene matches. The CDR3 loop is CASSSRTSGSSTSSYEQYF. In DNA form, the CDR3 reads TGCGCCAGCAGCTCGAGGACTAGCGGGAGCTCCACCTCCTCCTACGAGCAGTACTTC. The full variable domain, rest sourced from reference TRBV5-1 and TRBJ2-7, is KAGVTQTPRYLIKTRGQQVTLSCSPISGHRSVSWYQQTPGQGLQFLFEYFSETQRNKGNFPGRFSGRQFSNSRSEMNVSTLELGDSALYLCASSSRTSGSSTSSYEQYFGPGTRLTVT.

The V call is TRBV14, the J call TRBJ1-1, with no clear D. V gave up 2 bases and J gave up 4 bases, with 5 bases separating them. Germline V gives CDR1 SGHDN, CDR2 FVKESK. CDR3 length: 12 amino acids. The CDR3 sequence is CASSQSITEAFF. In nucleotides, the CDR3 is TGTGCCAGCAGCCAATCAATCACTGAAGCTTTCTTT.

The table lists this clone with a count of one. The V and J genes are TRBV13 and TRBJ2-2, with D uncertain. The CDR3 sequence is 13 residues long. Trimming removed 0 bases at V and 7 bases at J, with 6 bases between. The V gene's germline CDR1 is PRHDT and CDR2 FYEKMQ (reference sequence). CDR3 nucleotides: TGTGCCAGCAGCTTAGGCAAAGGCGGGGAGCTGTTTTTT. It yields the protein CASSLGKGGELFF.

This clone was found a few times. The V gene is TRBV5-6, the J gene TRBJ1-1; 9 bases agree with TRBD1. CDR3 length: 16 amino acids. The junction had 8 bases not matched to a gene; V was cut back by 4 bases and J by 1 base. Germline V CDR1 and CDR2: SGHDT, YYEEEE. The CDR3 reads CASSPRTGAQNTEAFF. The CDR3 bases are TGTGCCAGCAGCCCGAGGACAGGGGCCCAGAACACTGAAGCTTTCTTT.

The chain is built from TRBV5-5 and TRBJ1-4, with 8 bases fitting TRBD1. CDR1 and CDR2 from the germline V gene are SGHKS and YYEKEE (reference sequence). After removal of 3 bases from V and 3 bases from J, the junction contained 4 bases not matched to a gene. This CDR3 has 15 residues. The CDR3 region is CASSSLDRANEKLFF. The CDR3 DNA is TGTGCCAGCAGCTCGCTGGACAGGGCTAATGAAAAACTGTTTTTT.

This clone was picked up a small number of times. V is TRBV18 and J is TRBJ2-7; 10 bases match TRBD1. V gave up 0 bases and J gave up 4 bases; unmatched junction bases: 3. Germline values: CDR1 KGHSH, CDR2 LQKENI. There are 15 residues in the CDR3. CDR3 bases: TGTGCCAGCTCACCACCGGGGACAGGGGTATACGAGCAGTACTTC. It is translated as CASSPPGTGVYEQYF. The full variable domain, in which reference TRBV18 and TRBJ2-7 provide the parts outside the CDR3, is NAGVMQNPRHLVRRRGQEARLRCSPMKGHSHVYWYRQLPEEGLKFMVYLQKENIIDESGMPKERFSAEFPKEGPSILRIQQVVRGDSAAYFCASSPPGTGVYEQYFGPGTRLTVT.

The chain carries TRBV7-3 and TRBJ2-1, with unresolved D. Germline CDR1 SGHTA, CDR2 FQGTGA. V lost 5 bases and J 1 base, leaving 12 bases between the germline ends. The CDR3 spans 15 residues. This CDR3 is CASSLDPSSYNEQFF. CDR3 DNA: TGTGCCAGCAGCCTTGATCCGAGTTCCTACAATGAGCAGTTCTTC.

This clone was seen a handful of times. The chain is built from TRBV5-1 and TRBJ2-1, with 11 bases fitting TRBD2. Per the germline V gene, CDR1 is SGHRS and CDR2 is YFSETQ. There are 14 residues in the CDR3. V was pared by 4 bases and J by 8 bases, with 5 bases of the junction left unmatched. The CDR3, as DNA: TGCGCCAGCAGCCCGACTAGCGGGACATATGAGCAGTTCTTC. This codes for CASSPTSGTYEQFF.

V and J are TRBV11-2 and TRBJ2-1; 9 nucleotides agree with TRBD1. The CDR3 consists of 14 residues. J lost 10 bases, V lost 5 bases, and 9 bases had no gene match. Germline values: CDR1 SGHAT, CDR2 FQNNGV. CDR3 protein: CASSIPGQGWEQFF. CDR3 sequence (DNA): TGTGCCAGCAGCATTCCGGGACAGGGATGGGAGCAGTTCTTC.

This clone appeared once. The gene calls are TRBV15 and TRBJ2-3, with 9 bases fitting TRBD2. V trimming: 6 bases; J trimming: 4 bases; junction bases outside the gene matches: 5. The germline gives CDR1 LNHNV, CDR2 YYDKDF (reference sequence). The CDR3 extends over 14 amino acids. The CDR3 DNA is TGTGCCACCAGGCGGGAGGGTCAGGCAGATACGCAGTATTTT. This codes for CATRREGQADTQYF.

Here the CDR3 reads CASGQGQGGYTF. In DNA, the CDR3 is TGTGCCAGCGGCCAGGGACAGGGTGGCTACACCTTC. The rearrangement joins TRBV27 to TRBJ1-2; 9 bases are a match to TRBD1. Germline V CDR1 and CDR2: MNHEY, SMNVEV (reference sequence). V gave up 8 bases and J gave up 7 bases; unmatched junction bases: 5. This CDR3 contains 12 residues.

V usage is TRBV4-2 and J usage is TRBJ2-7; D possibly uses TRBD1 or TRBD2 (5 bases each). CDR3 length: 15 amino acids. V was shortened by 4 bases and J by 3 bases, with 16 bases between the two germline ends. The germline V gene has CDR1 LGHNA and CDR2 YNFKEQ. CDR3 protein: CASSLGAGLFYEQYF. The CDR3 nucleotides are TGTGCCAGCAGCCTCGGGGCAGGGCTGTTCTACGAGCAGTACTTC.

The chain combines TRBV9 with TRBJ2-7; a weak D match, TRBD1 (6 bases). Germline assignment: CDR1 SGDLS and CDR2 YYNGEE. CDR3 length equals 17 residues. The V end lost 4 bases, the J end lost 5 bases, and 25 bases lay between the germline ends. The CDR3 loop is CASSLIDGQPASDEQYF. CDR3 coding DNA: TGTGCCAGCAGCCTTATAGACGGACAGCCAGCCTCAGACGAGCAGTACTTC.

This clone was seen only a few times. The V and J genes are TRBV28 and TRBJ2-5, with 10 bases that match TRBD2. The CDR3 runs to 15 residues. The germline gives CDR1 MDHEN, CDR2 SYDVKM. The J segment lost 5 bases and the V segment lost 8 bases, leaving 11 bases of the junction unmatched. The CDR3 region is CASGSSGSGEETQYF. CDR3 nucleotides: TGTGCCAGCGGATCTAGCGGGAGTGGGGAGGAGACCCAGTACTTC.

The CDR3 DNA sequence: TGTGCCATCAGTGAGTCTTGGACAGGGGCGGGGGAGCAGTACTTC. It encodes CAISESWTGAGEQYF. The chain links TRBV10-3 to TRBJ2-7; TRBD1 aligns across 9 bases. The CDR3 runs to 15 residues. CDR1 and CDR2 (germline): ENHRY, SYGVKD. V lost 0 bases to trimming and J lost 7 bases; unmatched junction nucleotides: 7.

J is TRBJ2-1 and V is TRBV6-4, with 7 positions matching TRBD1. Trimming at V came to 8 bases and at J to 9 bases, leaving 16 bases not matched to a gene. This CDR3 is 15 amino acids long. From germline, CDR1 is MRHNA and CDR2 SNTAGT. DNA for the CDR3: TGTGCCAGCTCCGGAGAGGGGGCGCTGGGGGTTGAGCAGTTCTTC. This gives the protein CASSGEGALGVEQFF.

CDR3 region: CASSRVGTSGRYEQFF. The CDR3, as DNA: TGTGCCAGCAGCAGGGTGGGGACTAGCGGGAGGTATGAGCAGTTCTTC. The chain recombines TRBV7-8 with TRBJ2-1, with TRBD2 identical over 15 bases. CDR1 is SGHVS and CDR2 is FQNEAQ in the germline V gene. This CDR3 is 16 amino acids long. J gave up 8 bases and V 5 bases, and 7 bases lay outside the gene matches. The whole variable domain, remainder taken from reference TRBV7-8 and TRBJ2-1, is GAGVSQSPRYKVAKRGQDVALRCDPISGHVSLFWYQQALGQGPEFLTYFQNEAQLDKSGLPSDRFFAERPEGSVSTLKIQRTQQEDSAVYLCASSRVGTSGRYEQFFGPGTRLTVL.